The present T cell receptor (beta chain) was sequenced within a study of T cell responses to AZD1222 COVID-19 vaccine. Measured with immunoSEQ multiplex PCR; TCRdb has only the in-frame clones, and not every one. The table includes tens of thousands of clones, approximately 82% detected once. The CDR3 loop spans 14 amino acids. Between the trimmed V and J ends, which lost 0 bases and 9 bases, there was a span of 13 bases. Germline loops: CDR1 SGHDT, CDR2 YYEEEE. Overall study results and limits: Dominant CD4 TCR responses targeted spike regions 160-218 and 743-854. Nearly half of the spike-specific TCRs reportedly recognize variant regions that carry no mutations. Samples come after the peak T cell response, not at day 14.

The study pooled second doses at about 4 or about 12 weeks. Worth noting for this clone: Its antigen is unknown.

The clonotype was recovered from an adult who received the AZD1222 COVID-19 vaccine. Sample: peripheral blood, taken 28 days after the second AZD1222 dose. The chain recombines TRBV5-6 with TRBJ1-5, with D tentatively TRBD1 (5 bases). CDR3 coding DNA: TGTGCCAGCAGCTTGGCACAGGTAGAGCGGCCCCAGCATTTT. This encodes CASSLAQVERPQHF.